This T cell receptor beta chain originates from a study of Ad26.COV2.S vaccination and SARS-CoV-2 variants. Study context: Recipients of Ad26.COV2.S got it intramuscularly, once or twice 56 days apart. Study-level results: Placebo recipients trailed vaccine recipients in spike-specific TCR breadth.

Sequencing used immunoSEQ multiplex PCR; TCRdb keeps in-frame clones, though not all of them. The repertoire holds about 250,000 clones, with around 88% as singletons. The CDR3 is 16 amino acids. With 6 bases clipped from V and 6 bases from J, the junction kept 8 bases outside the gene matches. CDR1 and CDR2 (germline): SGHAT, FQNNGV. Only one count was recorded for this clone. Its antigen remains unidentified. Noted treatment: over 15 received Ad26.COV2.S at low or high dose, single or two shots; five or six received placebo; per-sample allocation not given. Day 63 after the first injection of vaccine or placebo was the sampling time.

Sequences were derived from peripheral blood, sampled in a trial of Ad26.COV2.S vaccine versus placebo. The TCR sequence derives from a person between 18 and 65 years old who received the Ad26.COV2.S COVID-19 vaccine or a placebo. The chain carries TRBV11-2 and TRBJ2-2, with 12 bases identical to TRBD1. The CDR3 DNA sequence: TGTGCCAGCAGACGCCCAGGGACAGGGGGCTCCGGGGAGCTGTTTTTT. Protein sequence: CASRRPGTGGSGELFF.